A single sample gave rise to the 10 T cell receptor beta chains below, sequenced in a study of CD8+ T cells in alopecia areata (dated by TCRdb to the late 2010s). The label giving this sample's treatment or condition can be read as: oral pan-JAK inhibitor, 5-10 mg twice daily. The library came from the immunoSEQ multiplex PCR assay. RNA was extracted from all samples and reverse transcribed into cDNA, which served as template for TCR sequencing. The source is immuneACCESS, and TCRdb retained only in-frame sequences with V and J called. Part of the clones is not carried over; for the studies checked, unresolved V genes explain less than half of this, and the remainder is unexplained. Across this sample there are about 250,000 clones, with 60% seen only once. The ten largest account for about 0.88% of the sample. The sequencing here drew on CD4+ T cells sorted from blood, taken around week 54, from a patient treated with tofacitinib. The source is a human donor with alopecia areata.

The chain combines TRBV9 with TRBJ1-3; 7 nucleotides align to TRBD1. J gave up 1 base and V 4 bases, and 5 bases lay outside the gene matches. This CDR3 has 15 residues. From germline, CDR1 is SGDLS and CDR2 YYNGEE. CDR3 in amino acids: CASSTRTGSGNTIYF. The CDR3 bases are TGTGCCAGCAGCACCAGGACAGGATCTGGAAACACCATATATTTT.

The chain combines TRBV9 with TRBJ2-5, with 11 bases aligning to TRBD2. The CDR3 consists of 16 residues. V shed 0 bases, J shed 3 bases, and the junction held 4 bases outside the gene matches. Germline-derived CDR1 and CDR2 are SGDLS and YYNGEE. The CDR3 nucleotides are TGTGCCAGCAGCGTAGCTCCGGGACTAGCGGAAGAGACCCAGTACTTC. Protein sequence: CASSVAPGLAEETQYF.

The table lists this clone with a count of one. The V gene is TRBV15, the J gene TRBJ2-3, with 7 bases identical to TRBD2. CDR1 LNHNV and CDR2 YYDKDF come from the germline V gene (reference sequence). V shed 4 bases, J shed 2 bases, and the junction held 9 bases outside the gene matches. This CDR3 is built from 16 residues. In DNA, the CDR3 is TGTGCCACCAGCACCGCACGGAGCGGGAACACAGATACGCAGTATTTT. Residues: CATSTARSGNTDTQYF.

J is TRBJ1-2 and V is TRBV29-1; D uncertain. Germline-derived CDR1 and CDR2 are SQVTM and ANQGSEA. This CDR3 has 10 residues. V was shortened by 5 bases and J by 6 bases, with 7 bases between the two germline ends. Here the CDR3 reads CSVLVDGYTF. As DNA, the CDR3 is TGCAGCGTTTTAGTTGATGGCTACACCTTC.

The chain recombines TRBV28 with TRBJ1-2; D unresolved. CDR1 and CDR2 from the germline V gene are MDHEN and SYDVKM. Trimming took off 4 bases at V and 1 base at J, with 13 bases between the two ends. This CDR3 is 15 amino acids long. The CDR3 sequence is CASSYSSGINYGYTF. The CDR3 DNA sequence: TGTGCCAGCAGTTACTCATCGGGGATTAACTATGGCTACACCTTC.

This chain joins TRBV2 and TRBJ1-4; D perhaps matches TRBD1 (5 bases). The CDR3 contains 12 residues. CDR1 is SNHLY, CDR2 FYNNEI, per germline. Trimming pared 2 bases from V and 12 bases from J, leaving 10 bases between. In DNA, the CDR3 is TGTGCCAGCAGTGAAACTGGGGCTGAACTGTTTTTT. Encoded protein: CASSETGAELFF.

V and J are TRBV30 and TRBJ2-5; possibly TRBD1 or TRBD2 for D (5 bases each). V lost 1 base and J lost 0, with 9 bases in between. The CDR3 is 14 residues long. Germline V gene data show CDR1 as GTSNPN and CDR2 as SVGIG (reference sequence). The CDR3 sequence: CAWSGWGNQETQYF. CDR3 sequence (DNA): TGTGCCTGGAGTGGTTGGGGGAACCAAGAGACCCAGTACTTC.

The chain's CDR3 is CSVVSPHEQYF. The CDR3 nucleotides are TGCAGCGTGGTATCTCCCCACGAGCAGTACTTC. The chain links TRBV29-1 to TRBJ2-7, with D unresolved. The CDR3 is 11 residues long. The germline gives CDR1 SQVTM, CDR2 ANQGSEA. Trimming removed 6 bases from V and 5 bases from J, with 11 bases in between.

The chain joins TRBV7-2 to TRBJ2-3; perhaps D is TRBD1 or TRBD2 (5 bases each). Germline assignment: CDR1 SGHTA and CDR2 FQGNSA. This CDR3 comprises 17 residues. The V end was cut by 6 bases, the J end by 1 base, with 20 bases between. DNA for the CDR3: TGTGCCAGCAGAACTACAGGAACTCGAGGGGGCACAGATACGCAGTATTTT. Its protein product is CASRTTGTRGGTDTQYF.

This clone came up a few times. The chain links TRBV5-1 to TRBJ1-1; no clear D. Trimming left V 1 base short and J 1 base short, with 11 bases between. Per germline, CDR1 SGHRS and CDR2 YFSETQ. There are 15 residues in the CDR3. The CDR3 DNA is TGCGCCAGCAGCTTGTTCGGCTTGCGGAACACTGAAGCTTTCTTT. Protein: CASSLFGLRNTEAFF.